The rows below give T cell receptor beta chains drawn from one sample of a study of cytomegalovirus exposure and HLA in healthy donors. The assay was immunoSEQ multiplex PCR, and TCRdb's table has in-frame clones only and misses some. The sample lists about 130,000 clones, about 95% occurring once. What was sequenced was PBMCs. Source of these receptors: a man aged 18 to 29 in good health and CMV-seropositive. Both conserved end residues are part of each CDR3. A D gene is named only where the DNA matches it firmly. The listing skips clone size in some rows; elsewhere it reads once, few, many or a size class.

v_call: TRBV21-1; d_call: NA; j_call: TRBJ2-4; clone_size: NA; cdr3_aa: CASNTGLCSKNIQYF; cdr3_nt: TGTGCCAGCAACACAGGGTTATGCTCCAAAAACATTCAGTACTTC
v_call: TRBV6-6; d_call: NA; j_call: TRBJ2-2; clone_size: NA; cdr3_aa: CASSYRTANTGELFF; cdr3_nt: TGTGCCAGCAGTTACCGGACTGCGAACACCGGGGAGCTGTTTTTT
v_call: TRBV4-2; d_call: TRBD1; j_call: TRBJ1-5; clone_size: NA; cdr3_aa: CASSQDGGQGRYQPQHF; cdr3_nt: TGTGCCAGCAGCCAAGATGGGGGACAGGGAAGGTATCAGCCCCAGCATTTT
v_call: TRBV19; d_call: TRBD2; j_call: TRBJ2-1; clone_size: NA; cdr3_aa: CASSIVLAGSNEQFF; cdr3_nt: TGTGCCAGTAGTATAGTACTAGCGGGATCCAATGAGCAGTTCTTC
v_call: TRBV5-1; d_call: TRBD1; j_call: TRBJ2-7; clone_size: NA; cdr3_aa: CASSLTGGAGYEQYF; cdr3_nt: TGCGCCAGCAGCCTTACAGGGGGCGCCGGATACGAGCAGTACTTC
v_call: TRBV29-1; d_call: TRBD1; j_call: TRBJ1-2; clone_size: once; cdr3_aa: CSVGGQATNYGYTF; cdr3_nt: TGCAGCGTTGGGGGACAGGCAACCAACTATGGCTACACCTTC
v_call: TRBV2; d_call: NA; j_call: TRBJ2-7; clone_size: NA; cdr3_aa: CASSVRDVEYF; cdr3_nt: TGTGCCAGCAGTGTGCGGGACGTGGAGTACTTC
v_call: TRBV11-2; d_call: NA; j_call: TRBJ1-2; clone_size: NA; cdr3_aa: CASSLGPSDYGYTF; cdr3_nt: TGTGCCAGCAGCTTAGGTCCGTCAGACTATGGCTACACCTTC
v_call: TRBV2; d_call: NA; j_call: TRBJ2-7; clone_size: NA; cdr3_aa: CASSDPGWPYEQYF; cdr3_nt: TGTGCCAGCAGTGACCCCGGGTGGCCCTACGAGCAGTACTTC
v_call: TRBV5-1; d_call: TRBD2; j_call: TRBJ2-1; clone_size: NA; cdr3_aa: CASSWGLAVDNEQFF; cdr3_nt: TGCGCCAGCAGCTGGGGACTAGCGGTCGACAATGAGCAGTTCTTC
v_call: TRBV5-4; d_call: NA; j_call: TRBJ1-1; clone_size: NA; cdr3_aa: CASSLGAVPNTEAFF; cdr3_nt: TGTGCCAGCAGCTTGGGGGCAGTGCCGAACACTGAAGCTTTCTTT
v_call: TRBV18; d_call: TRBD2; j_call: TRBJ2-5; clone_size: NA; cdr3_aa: CASSPLAGEGETQYF; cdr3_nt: TGTGCCAGCTCACCGTTAGCGGGAGAAGGCGAGACCCAGTACTTC
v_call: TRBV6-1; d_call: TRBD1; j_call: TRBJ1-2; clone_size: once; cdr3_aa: CASINRGTSYGYTF; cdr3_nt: TGTGCCAGCATCAACAGGGGGACCTCCTATGGCTACACCTTC